This T cell receptor beta chain was obtained from a study of blood T cell repertoires in COVID-19. As for the study in general: T cells, B-cell-depleted T cells, or PBMCs provided the cDNA or gDNA that served as material.

Participants were placed into cohorts based on the clinical history they reported. Each recovered donor of Cohort 3 presented with two negative PCRs, clearance, or symptom resolution. This clone has more than one count but fewer than ten. Sequenced by immunoSEQ multiplex PCR; TCRdb stores in-frame clones only, minus some. This sample has some 400,000 clones, with more than 75% found just once. The TCR was taken from a young man who had recovered from COVID-19. The sample taken for sequencing was PBMCs or T cells enriched from blood (not recorded which).

The CDR3 loop reads CASSDAEPSAYNEQFF. The CDR3 bases are TGTGCCAGCAGTGACGCCGAGCCGTCCGCCTACAATGAGCAGTTCTTC. The chain links TRBV25-1 to TRBJ2-1; D is unresolved. Germline V CDR1 and CDR2: MGHDK, SYGVNS. Trimming stripped 3 bases from V and 2 bases from J, with 14 bases between. The CDR3 extends over 16 amino acids.